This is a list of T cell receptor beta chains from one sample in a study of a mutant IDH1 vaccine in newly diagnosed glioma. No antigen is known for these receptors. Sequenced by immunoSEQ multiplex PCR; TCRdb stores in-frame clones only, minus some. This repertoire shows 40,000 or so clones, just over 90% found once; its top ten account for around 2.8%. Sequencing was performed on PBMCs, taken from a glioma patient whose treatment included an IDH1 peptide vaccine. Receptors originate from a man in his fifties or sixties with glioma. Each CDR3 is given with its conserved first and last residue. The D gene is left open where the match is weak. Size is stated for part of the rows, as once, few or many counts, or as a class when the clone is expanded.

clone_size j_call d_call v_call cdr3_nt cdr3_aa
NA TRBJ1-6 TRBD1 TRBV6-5 TGTGCCAGCAGGGGGACAGGGAATAATTTCCCCCTCCACTTT CASRGTGNNFPLHF
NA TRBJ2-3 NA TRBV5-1 TGCGCCAGCAGCTTGGCGGACAGCGGGGGCACAGATACGCAGTATTTT CASSLADSGGTDTQYF
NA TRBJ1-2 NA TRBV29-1 TGCAGCGTGTTACAGGGCGCAATATATGGCTACACCTTC CSVLQGAIYGYTF
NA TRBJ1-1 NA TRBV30 TGTGCCTGGAGTTCTGGGGGAGGGAACACTGAAGCTTTCTTT CAWSSGGGNTEAFF
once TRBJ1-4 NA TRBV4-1 TGCGCCAGCAGCCAAGGCCGGGTAAAACTGTTTTTT CASSQGRVKLFF
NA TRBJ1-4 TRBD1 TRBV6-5 TGTGCCAGCAGCCCTGGACAGGCCTGGGAAAAACTGTTTTTT CASSPGQAWEKLFF
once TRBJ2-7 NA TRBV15 TGTGCCACCAGCAGAGCCAGGGGTGCCTACGAGCAGTACTTC CATSRARGAYEQYF
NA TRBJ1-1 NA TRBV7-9 TGTGCCAGCAGCTTCTCCACTGAAGCTTTCTTT CASSFSTEAFF
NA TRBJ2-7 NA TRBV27 TGTGCCAGCAGTTTTTTGAGAGGGACCTACGAGCAGTACTTC CASSFLRGTYEQYF
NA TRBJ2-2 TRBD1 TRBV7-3 TGTGCCAGCAGCCCCTCATCGGGACAGGGGACCGGGGAGCTGTTTTTT CASSPSSGQGTGELFF
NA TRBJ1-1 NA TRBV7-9 TGTGCCAGCAGCTTAGGTGGAAGGGATGGGCACACTGAAGCTTTCTTT CASSLGGRDGHTEAFF
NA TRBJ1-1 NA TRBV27 TGTGCCAGCAGTTTATCCCCGAACACTGAAGCTTTCTTT CASSLSPNTEAFF
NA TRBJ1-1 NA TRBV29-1 TGCAGCGTTGATCAGGGACGGAATGAAGCTTTCTTT CSVDQGRNEAFF
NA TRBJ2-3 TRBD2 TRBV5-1 TGCGCCAGCAGCGAAGGACTAGCGGGACCCACAGATACGCAGTATTTT CASSEGLAGPTDTQYF
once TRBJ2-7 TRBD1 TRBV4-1 TGCGCCAGCAGCCAAGATCCCCAGGGGGCGGGCTACGAGCAGTACTTC CASSQDPQGAGYEQYF
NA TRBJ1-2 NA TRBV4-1 TGCGCCAGCAGCCAGGCCGGATTGGACTATGGCTACACCTTC CASSQAGLDYGYTF
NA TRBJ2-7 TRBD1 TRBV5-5 TGTGCCAGCGCCCGGGACAGGGGGACCTACGAGCAGTACTTC CASARDRGTYEQYF
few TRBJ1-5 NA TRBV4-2 TGTGCCAGCAGCCAAGATAAGACGGGGGGAAATCAGCCCCAGCATTTT CASSQDKTGGNQPQHF
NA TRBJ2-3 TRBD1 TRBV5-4 TGTGCCAGCAACGTCCAGGGGGCAACAGATACGCAGTATTTT CASNVQGATDTQYF
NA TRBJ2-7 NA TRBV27 TGTGCCAGCAGTTTAGATGCAGGACGTACCTACGAGCAGTACTTC CASSLDAGRTYEQYF
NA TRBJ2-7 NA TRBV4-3 TGCGCCAGCAGCCAAGGTTTCAGCTCCTACGAGCAGTACTTC CASSQGFSSYEQYF
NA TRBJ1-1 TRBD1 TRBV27 TGTGCCAGCAGTAGGCCCGGGGACAGAGAAGCTTTCTTT CASSRPGDREAFF
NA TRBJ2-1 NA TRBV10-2 TGCGCCAGCAGTGACGACTCACCCAATGAGCAGTTCTTC CASSDDSPNEQFF
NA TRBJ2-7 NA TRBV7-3 TGTGCCAGCAGCTTAACTAGCGGTTACGAGCAGTACTTC CASSLTSGYEQYF
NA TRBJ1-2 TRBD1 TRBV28 TGTGCCAGCAGTTTGGGACAGGGGGCGGGTGGCTACACCTTC CASSLGQGAGGYTF
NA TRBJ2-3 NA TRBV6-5 TGTGCCAGCAGTCCTACCCACGTGGCAGATACGCAGTATTTT CASSPTHVADTQYF
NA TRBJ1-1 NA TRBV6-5 TGTGCCAGCACTTACTCACAGTTGAACACTGAAGCTTTCTTT CASTYSQLNTEAFF
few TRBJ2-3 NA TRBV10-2 TGCGCCAGCAGAACCTTAACTGCCGCAGATACGCAGTATTTT CASRTLTAADTQYF
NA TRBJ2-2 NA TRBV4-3 TGCGCCAGCAGCCAAGAAAAAGGAGGGGGGTCTTACACCGGGGAGCTGTTTTTT CASSQEKGGGSYTGELFF